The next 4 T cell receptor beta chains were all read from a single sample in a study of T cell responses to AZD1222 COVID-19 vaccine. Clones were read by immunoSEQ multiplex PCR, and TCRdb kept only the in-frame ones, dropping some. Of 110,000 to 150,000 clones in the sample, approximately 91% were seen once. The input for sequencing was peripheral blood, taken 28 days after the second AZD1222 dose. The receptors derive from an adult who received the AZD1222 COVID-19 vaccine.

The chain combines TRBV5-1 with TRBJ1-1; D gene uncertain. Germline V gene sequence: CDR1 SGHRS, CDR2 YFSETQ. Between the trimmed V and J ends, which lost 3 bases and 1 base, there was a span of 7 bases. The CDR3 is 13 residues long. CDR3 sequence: CASSSDGNTEAFF. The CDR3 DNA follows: TGCGCCAGCAGCTCGGACGGGAACACTGAAGCTTTCTTT.

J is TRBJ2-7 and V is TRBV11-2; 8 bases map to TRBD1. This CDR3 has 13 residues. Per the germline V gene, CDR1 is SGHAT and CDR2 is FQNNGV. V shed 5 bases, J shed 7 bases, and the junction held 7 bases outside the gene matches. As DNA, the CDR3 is TGTGCCAGCAGCGCAACCCGGACAGGGGAGCAGTACTTC. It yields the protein CASSATRTGEQYF.

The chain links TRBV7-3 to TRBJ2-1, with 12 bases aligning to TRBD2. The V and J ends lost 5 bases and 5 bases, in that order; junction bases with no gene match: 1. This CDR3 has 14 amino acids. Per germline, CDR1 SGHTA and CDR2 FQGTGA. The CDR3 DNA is TGTGCCAGCAGCCGGACTAGCGGGAACAATGAGCAGTTCTTC. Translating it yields CASSRTSGNNEQFF. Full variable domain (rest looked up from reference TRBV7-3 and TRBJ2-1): GAGVSQTPSNKVTEKGKYVELRCDPISGHTALYWYRQSLGQGPEFLIYFQGTGAADDSGLPNDRFFAVRPEGSVSTLKIQRTERGDSAVYLCASSRTSGNNEQFFGPGTRLTVL.

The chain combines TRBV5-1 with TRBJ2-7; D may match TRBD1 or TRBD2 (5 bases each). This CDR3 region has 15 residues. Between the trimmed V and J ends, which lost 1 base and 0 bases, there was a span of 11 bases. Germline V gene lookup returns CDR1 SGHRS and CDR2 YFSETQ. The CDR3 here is CASSLLAGSSYEQYF. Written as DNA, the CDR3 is TGCGCCAGCAGCTTGTTAGCAGGGAGCTCCTACGAGCAGTACTTC.